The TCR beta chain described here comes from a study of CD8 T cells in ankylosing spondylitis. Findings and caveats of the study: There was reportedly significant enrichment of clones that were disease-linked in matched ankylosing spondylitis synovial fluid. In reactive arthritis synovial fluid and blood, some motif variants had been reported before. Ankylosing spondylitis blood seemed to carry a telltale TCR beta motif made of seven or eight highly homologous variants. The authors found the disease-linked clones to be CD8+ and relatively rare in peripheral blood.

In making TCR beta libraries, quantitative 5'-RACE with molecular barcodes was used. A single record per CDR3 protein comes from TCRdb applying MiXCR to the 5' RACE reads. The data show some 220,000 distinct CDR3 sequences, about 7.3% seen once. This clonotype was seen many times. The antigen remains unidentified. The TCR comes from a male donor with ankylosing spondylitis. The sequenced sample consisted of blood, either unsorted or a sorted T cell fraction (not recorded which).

The CDR3 sequence is CASSPGRGNTIYF. DNA for the CDR3: TGTGCCAGCAGTCCAGGGCGGGGAAACACCATATATTTT. The rearrangement links TRBV12-3 or TRBV12-4 to TRBJ1-3; D might be TRBD1 (5 bases). This CDR3 comprises 13 residues. Trimming left V 5 bases short and J 4 bases short, with 9 bases between.